Below are 14 T cell receptor beta chains sequenced from a single sample in a study of T cells in Graves' hyperthyroidism and ophthalmopathy. There were TCR beta CDR3 regions amplified from RNA transcripts. With the HTBI primer set, the TCR CDR3 went through a first round of RT-PCR. MiXCR was run by TCRdb on the multiplex PCR reads, yielding one entry per CDR3 protein. The sample carries fewer than 750,000 distinct CDR3 sequences, 13% to 15% recorded once. Sequenced sample: blood. The receptors come from a woman between 45 and 60 years old with Graves' ophthalmopathy.

The chain is built from TRBV7-8 and TRBJ2-3, with TRBD2 matching 8 bases. Germline V lookup: CDR1 SGHVS, CDR2 FQNEAQ. The V and J ends lost 5 bases and 2 bases, in that order; junction bases with no gene match: 9. The CDR3 loop spans 16 amino acids. The CDR3 nucleotides read TGTGCCAGCAGCCGTAATAGCGGGACCCCCACAGATACGCAGTATTTT. Translation: CASSRNSGTPTDTQYF. The variable domain in full, with the rest retrieved from reference TRBV7-8 and TRBJ2-3, is GAGVSQSPRYKVAKRGQDVALRCDPISGHVSLFWYQQALGQGPEFLTYFQNEAQLDKSGLPSDRFFAERPEGSVSTLKIQRTQQEDSAVYLCASSRNSGTPTDTQYFGPGTRLTVL.

This clonotype was seen many times. This rearrangement joins TRBV20-1 to TRBJ2-7, with 10 bases matching TRBD1. Germline V CDR1 and CDR2: DFQATT, SNEGSKA (reference sequence). CDR3 length: 15 amino acids. Losses at the gene ends were 0 bases for V and 4 bases for J; bases not matched to a gene: 6. The CDR3 DNA reads as TGCAGTGCTAGAGATTATCGGACAGGGGGGTACGAGCAGTACTTC. Translated: CSARDYRTGGYEQYF.

This clonotype has just a few counts. This chain uses TRBV14 with TRBJ2-3; 7 bases line up with TRBD2. V gave up 4 bases and J gave up 0 bases; unmatched junction bases: 7. Germline assignment: CDR1 SGHDN and CDR2 FVKESK. This CDR3 region has 16 residues. The CDR3 region is CASSRRTRTSTDTQYF. The CDR3 DNA reads as TGTGCCAGCAGCCGCCGGACTAGGACAAGCACAGATACGCAGTATTTT.

This clonotype has only a few counts. This chain uses TRBV7-9 with TRBJ1-5; D is unresolved. The V and J ends lost 0 bases and 0 bases respectively, with 12 bases between them. CDR3 length: 17 amino acids. In germline, CDR1 is SEHNR, CDR2 FQNEAQ (reference sequence). The CDR3 loop reads CASSLAHPGYSNQPQHF. As DNA, the CDR3 is TGTGCCAGCAGCTTAGCACACCCAGGCTATAGCAATCAGCCCCAGCATTTT. The whole variable domain, remainder taken from reference TRBV7-9 and TRBJ1-5, is DTGVSQNPRHKITKRGQNVTFRCDPISEHNRLYWYRQTLGQGPEFLTYFQNEAQLEKSRLLSDRFSAERPKGSFSTLEIQRTEQGDSAMYLCASSLAHPGYSNQPQHFGDGTRLSIL.

The chain recombines TRBV19 with TRBJ2-1; 7 bases align to TRBD2. The V segment lost 10 bases and the J segment 3 bases; nucleotides outside the gene matches: 6. The CDR3 totals 13 residues. Per the germline V gene, CDR1 is LNHDA and CDR2 is SQIVND (reference sequence). The CDR3 loop is CATAGVNYNEQFF. The CDR3, as DNA: TGTGCCACCGCGGGAGTCAACTACAATGAGCAGTTCTTC.

The chain combines TRBV15 with TRBJ1-5, with D uncertain. Between the trimmed V and J ends, which lost 5 bases and 4 bases, there was a span of 9 bases. The CDR3 is 13 amino acids. Germline values: CDR1 LNHNV, CDR2 YYDKDF (reference sequence). The DNA of the CDR3 is TGTGCCACCAGCCTCGACAAGAATCAGCCCCAGCATTTT. Translated, it gives CATSLDKNQPQHF.

This clonotype was detected many times. The V and J genes are TRBV7-9 and TRBJ1-2; D remains unclear. Germline CDR1 is SEHNR and CDR2 is FQNEAQ (reference sequence). The length of the CDR3 is 15 residues. V lost 1 base and J 7 bases, leaving 16 bases between the germline ends. CDR3 bases: TGTGCCAGCAGCTTAGGCTTTGGCGGCATCTCTGGCTACACCTTC. Its protein product is CASSLGFGGISGYTF.

This clonotype was counted at least ten times. The chain employs TRBV6-2 or TRBV6-3 and TRBJ1-2; D is undetermined. V lost 5 bases and J 7 bases, leaving 11 bases between the germline ends. CDR3 size: 12 residues. Germline V gives CDR1 MNHEY, CDR2 SVGEGT. The CDR3 is CASSHLDPGYTF. CDR3 DNA sequence: TGTGCCAGCAGTCATCTGGATCCTGGCTACACCTTC.

V gene TRBV28 combines with J gene TRBJ1-2; 8 bases agree with TRBD1. The CDR3 loop spans 15 amino acids. The germline CDR1 and CDR2 sequences are MDHEN and SYDVKM. V shed 6 bases, J shed 8 bases, and the junction held 14 bases outside the gene matches. The CDR3 DNA is TGTGCCAGCAGCAAACCGGGACAGGTTCAAATCGGCTACACCTTC. This encodes CASSKPGQVQIGYTF.

At least ten counts were recorded for this clonotype. The rearrangement uses TRBV7-9 and TRBJ2-1; the D call may be TRBD1 or TRBD2 (6 bases each). Germline assignment: CDR1 SEHNR and CDR2 FQNEAQ (reference sequence). The CDR3 covers 16 residues. V was trimmed by 5 bases and J by 2 bases, leaving 16 bases between them. The CDR3 region has the DNA TGTGCCAGCAGCCGAATCCGAGGGGGGACCTACAATGAGCAGTTCTTC. Translating it yields CASSRIRGGTYNEQFF.

The DNA for the CDR3 is TGTGCCAGCAGGCAGACAGCTAACTCTGGAAACACCATATATTTT. Translation: CASRQTANSGNTIYF. The J gene is TRBJ1-3, the V gene TRBV12-3 or TRBV12-4; D perhaps matches TRBD1 (5 bases). Between the trimmed V and J ends, which lost 6 bases and 0 bases, there was a span of 12 bases. This CDR3 has 15 amino acids.

On this clonotype: It may be a read error: a sequence one base away is much more abundant. The genes are TRBV5-1 and TRBJ2-7; 10 bases fit TRBD2. The end of the DNA fits TRBJ2-1 better, so the J call may be wrong. CDR1 and CDR2 (germline): SGHRS, YFSETQ. The length of the CDR3 is 18 residues. In DNA form, the CDR3 reads TGCGCCAGCAGCTTTCGACGCCCGACTAGCGGGTACGCCTACGAGCAGTTCTTC. Its translation is CASSFRRPTSGYAYEQFF.

This clonotype was seen repeatedly, ten times or more. V usage is TRBV15 and J usage is TRBJ2-5; D is perhaps TRBD1 (6 bases). CDR3 length: 14 residues. Trimming cost V 1 base and J 2 bases, with 8 bases left between them. In germline, CDR1 is LNHNV, CDR2 YYDKDF (reference sequence). The CDR3 nucleotides read TGTGCCACCAGCAGAGGGACAGCGCAAGAGACCCAGTACTTC. It specifies CATSRGTAQETQYF.

This clonotype has a count of ten or more. The V call is TRBV2, the J call TRBJ1-4, with D hard to call. The V and J ends lost 5 bases and 16 bases respectively, with 23 bases between them. Germline V gives CDR1 SNHLY, CDR2 FYNNEI. The length of the CDR3 is 14 residues. This chain's CDR3 is CASSPSGRRLSGFF. In DNA, the CDR3 is TGTGCCAGCAGTCCAAGCGGCCGTAGACTCTCTGGGTTTTTT.